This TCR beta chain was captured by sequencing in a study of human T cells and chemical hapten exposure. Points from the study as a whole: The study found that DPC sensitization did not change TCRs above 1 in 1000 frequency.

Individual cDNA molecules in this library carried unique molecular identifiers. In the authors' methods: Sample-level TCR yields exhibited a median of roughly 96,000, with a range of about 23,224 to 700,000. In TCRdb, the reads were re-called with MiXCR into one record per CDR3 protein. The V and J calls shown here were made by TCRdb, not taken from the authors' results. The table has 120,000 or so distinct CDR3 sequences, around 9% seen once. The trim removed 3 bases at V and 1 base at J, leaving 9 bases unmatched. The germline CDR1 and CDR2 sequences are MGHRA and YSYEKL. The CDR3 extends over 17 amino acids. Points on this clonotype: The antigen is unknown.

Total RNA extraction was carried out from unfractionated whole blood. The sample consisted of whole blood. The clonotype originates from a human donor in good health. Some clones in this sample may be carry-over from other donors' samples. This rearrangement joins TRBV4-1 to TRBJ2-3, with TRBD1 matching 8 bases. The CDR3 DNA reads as TGCGCCAGCAGCCATCCCCAGGACAGGGAGGGCACAGATACGCAGTATTTT. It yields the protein CASSHPQDREGTDTQYF.